Listed below are T cell receptor beta chains from one sample, sequenced in a study of T cells after yellow fever vaccination. One entry per CDR3 protein results from TCRdb running MiXCR on the 5' RACE reads. The data hold tens of thousands of distinct CDR3 sequences, with 7% to 9% observed a single time. The source was CD8+ T cells sorted from PBMCs, collected roughly 14 days after the first yellow fever vaccination. The receptor source for this set is a man aged 18-30 years who received the YFV17D yellow fever vaccine. CDR3s include the opening cysteine and the closing phenylalanine or tryptophan. D genes are given only for firm matches. A clone size is listed for some rows: how often the clone was seen (once, few, many), or a class if it is expanded.

TRBJ2-3 . TRBD2 TRBV7-7 TGTGCTAGCAGCCCGGGGACTAGCGGGGGCGTGAGTTATAGCACAGATACGCAGTATTTT CASSPGTSGGVSYSTDTQYF
TRBJ1-6 . TRBD1 TRBV20-1 TGCAGTGCTAAGAAACAGGGGGCAGACTATAATTCACCCCTCCACTTT CSAKKQGADYNSPLHF
TRBJ2-5 many . TRBV21-1 TGTGCCAGCAGCATCTACAGGGGACAAGAGACCCAGTACTTC CASSIYRGQETQYF
TRBJ1-2 many TRBD1 TRBV4-3 TGCGCCAGCAGCCGGGGACAGGGGGCTTTGTATGGCTACACCTTC CASSRGQGALYGYTF
TRBJ2-1 many . TRBV27 TGTGCCAGCAGTTTATCGGACCGCTACAATGAGCAGTTCTTC CASSLSDRYNEQFF
TRBJ2-5 many . TRBV14 TGTGCCAGCAGCCCGACCCCGGACACGTCGGAAGAGACCCAGTACTTC CASSPTPDTSEETQYF
TRBJ2-5 . . TRBV29-1 TGCAGCGTTGAAGGGAGCGCTCCGGAGTTTGAGACCCAGTACTTC CSVEGSAPEFETQYF
TRBJ2-4 many . TRBV4-1 TGCGCCAGCAGCCAAGACAGTCCCGGGACGGTAGCCAAAAACATTCAGTACTTC CASSQDSPGTVAKNIQYF
TRBJ2-3 many . TRBV12-3/TRBV12-4 TGTGCCAGCAGTTTAGCCTCCAGGACTGATACGCAGTATTTT CASSLASRTDTQYF
TRBJ2-1 once . TRBV28 TGTGCCATGGGCCCCGGGCGACAGCACAATGAGCAGTTCTTC CAMGPGRQHNEQFF
TRBJ2-2 many . TRBV7-6 TGTGCCAGCAGCTTAGATACAGCCGGGGAGCTGTTTTTT CASSLDTAGELFF
TRBJ2-2 many TRBD1 TRBV6-2/TRBV6-3 TGTGCCAGCAGTTATGGGACAGGGCGAGCGACAGGGGAGCTGTTTTTT CASSYGTGRATGELFF
TRBJ1-4 many . TRBV20-1 TGCAGTGCTAGAGGGACCATCCTCGGTGAAAAACTGTTTTTT CSARGTILGEKLFF
TRBJ2-3 many TRBD2 TRBV7-2 TGTGCCAGCAGCTTGGGACTAGCGGGGGGTAATACGCAGTATTTT CASSLGLAGGNTQYF
TRBJ1-4 many . TRBV7-6 TGTGCCAGCAGCTTCGCAGGGGAAAAACTGTTTTTT CASSFAGEKLFF
TRBJ2-2 . TRBD1 TRBV7-6 TGTGCCAGCACCTTACAGGGGGCCTCCACCGGGGAGCTGTTTTTT CASTLQGASTGELFF
TRBJ2-5 . . TRBV6-6 TGTGCCAGCAGTTACGCTCCCAGAGAGACCCAGTACTTC CASSYAPRETQYF
TRBJ2-5 . TRBD1 TRBV5-5 TGTGCCTGCAGCTCCGTTGGACAGGGAGAGGAGACCCAGTACTTC CACSSVGQGEETQYF